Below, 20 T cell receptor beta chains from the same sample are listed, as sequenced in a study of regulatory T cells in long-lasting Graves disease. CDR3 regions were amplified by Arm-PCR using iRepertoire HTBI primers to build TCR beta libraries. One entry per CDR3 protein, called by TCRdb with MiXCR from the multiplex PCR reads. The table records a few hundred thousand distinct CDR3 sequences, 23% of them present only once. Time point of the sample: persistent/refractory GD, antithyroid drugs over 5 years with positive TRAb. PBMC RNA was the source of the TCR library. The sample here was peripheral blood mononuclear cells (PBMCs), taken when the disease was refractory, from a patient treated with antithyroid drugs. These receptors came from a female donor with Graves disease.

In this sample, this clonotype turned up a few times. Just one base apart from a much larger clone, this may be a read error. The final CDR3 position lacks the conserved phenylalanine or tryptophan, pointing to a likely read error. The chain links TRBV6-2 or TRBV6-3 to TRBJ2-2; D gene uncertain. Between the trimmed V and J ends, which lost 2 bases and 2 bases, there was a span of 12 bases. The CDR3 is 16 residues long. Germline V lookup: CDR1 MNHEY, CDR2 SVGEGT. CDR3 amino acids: CASSYRGIPNTGELFL. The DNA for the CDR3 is TGTGCCAGCAGTTACCGCGGCATACCAAACACCGGGGAGCTGTTTCTT.

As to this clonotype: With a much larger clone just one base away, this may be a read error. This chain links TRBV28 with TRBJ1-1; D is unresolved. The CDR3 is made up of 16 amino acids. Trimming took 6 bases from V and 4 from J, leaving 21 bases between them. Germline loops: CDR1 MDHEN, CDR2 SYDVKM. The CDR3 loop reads CASRLDLGISGTEAFF. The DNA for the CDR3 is TGTGCCAGCAGGTTAGACTTGGGGATAAGCGGCACTGAAGCTTTCTTT.

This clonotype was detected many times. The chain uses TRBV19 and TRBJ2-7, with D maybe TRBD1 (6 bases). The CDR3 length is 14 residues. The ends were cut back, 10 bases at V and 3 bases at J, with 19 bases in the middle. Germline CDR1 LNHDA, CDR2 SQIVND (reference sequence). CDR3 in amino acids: CATRQGTGNYEQYF. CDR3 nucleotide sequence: TGTGCCACTAGGCAGGGGACGGGGAACTACGAGCAGTACTTC.

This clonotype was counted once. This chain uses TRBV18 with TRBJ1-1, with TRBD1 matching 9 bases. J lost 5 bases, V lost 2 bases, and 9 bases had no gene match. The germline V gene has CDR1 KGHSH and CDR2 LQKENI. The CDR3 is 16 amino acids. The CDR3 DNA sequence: TGTGCCAGCTCACCAGAGACAGGGGGAAGTTGGACTGAAGCTTTCTTT. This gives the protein CASSPETGGSWTEAFF.

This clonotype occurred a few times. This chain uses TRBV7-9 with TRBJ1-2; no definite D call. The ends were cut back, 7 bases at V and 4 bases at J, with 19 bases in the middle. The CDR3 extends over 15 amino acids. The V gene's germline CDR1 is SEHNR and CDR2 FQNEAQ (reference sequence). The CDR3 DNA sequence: TGTGCCAGCACCAAACAAGGGCTATCGGGCTATGGCTACACCTTC. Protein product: CASTKQGLSGYGYTF.

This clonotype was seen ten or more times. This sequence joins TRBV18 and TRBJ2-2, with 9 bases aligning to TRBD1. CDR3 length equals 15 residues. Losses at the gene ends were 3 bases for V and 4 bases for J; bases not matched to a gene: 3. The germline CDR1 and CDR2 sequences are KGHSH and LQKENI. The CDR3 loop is CASSPGQGGTGELFF. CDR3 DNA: TGTGCCAGCTCACCGGGACAGGGAGGCACCGGGGAGCTGTTTTTT.

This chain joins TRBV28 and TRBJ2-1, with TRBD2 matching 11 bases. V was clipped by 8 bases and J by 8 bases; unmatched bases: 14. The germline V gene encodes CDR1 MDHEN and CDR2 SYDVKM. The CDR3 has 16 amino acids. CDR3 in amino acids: CASFSLTSGTSDEQFF. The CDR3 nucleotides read TGTGCCAGCTTTTCTCTGACTAGCGGGACCTCGGATGAGCAGTTCTTC.

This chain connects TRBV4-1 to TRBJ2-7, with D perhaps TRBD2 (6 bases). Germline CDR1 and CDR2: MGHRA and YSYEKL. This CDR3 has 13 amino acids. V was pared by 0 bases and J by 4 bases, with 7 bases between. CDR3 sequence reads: CASSQEGLYEQYF. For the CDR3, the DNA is TGCGCCAGCAGCCAAGAGGGACTTTACGAGCAGTACTTC.

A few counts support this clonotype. The CDR3 reads CSARTGDGELFF. DNA for the CDR3: TGCAGTGCTAGGACTGGGGACGGGGAGCTGTTTTTT. The rearrangement uses TRBV20-1 and TRBJ2-2; D gene uncertain. V lost 3 bases and J lost 7, with 9 bases in between. Germline loops: CDR1 DFQATT, CDR2 SNEGSKA (reference sequence). This CDR3 has 12 amino acids.

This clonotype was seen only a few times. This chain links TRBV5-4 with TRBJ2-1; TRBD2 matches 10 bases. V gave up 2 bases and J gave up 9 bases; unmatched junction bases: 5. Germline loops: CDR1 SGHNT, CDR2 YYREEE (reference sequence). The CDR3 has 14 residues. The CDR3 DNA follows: TGTGCCAGCAGCTTAGCGGGAGGGCCGTTTGAGCAGTTCTTC. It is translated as CASSLAGGPFEQFF. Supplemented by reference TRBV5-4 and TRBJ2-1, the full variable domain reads ETGVTQSPTHLIKTRGQQVTLRCSSQSGHNTVSWYQQALGQGPQFIFQYYREEENGRGNFPPRFSGLQFPNYSSELNVNALELDDSALYLCASSLAGGPFEQFFGPGTRLTVL.

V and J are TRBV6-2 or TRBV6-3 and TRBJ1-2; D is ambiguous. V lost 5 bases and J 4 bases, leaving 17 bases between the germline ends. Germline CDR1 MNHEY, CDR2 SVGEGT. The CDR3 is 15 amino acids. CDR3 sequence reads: CASSPPQVSLYGYTF. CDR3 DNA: TGTGCCAGCAGTCCCCCTCAGGTTAGCCTCTATGGCTACACCTTC.

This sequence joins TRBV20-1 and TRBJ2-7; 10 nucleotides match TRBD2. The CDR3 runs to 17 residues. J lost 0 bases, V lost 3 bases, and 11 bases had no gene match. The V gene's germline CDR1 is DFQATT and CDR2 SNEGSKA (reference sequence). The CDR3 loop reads CSARARTGTSASYEQYF. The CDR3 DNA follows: TGCAGTGCTAGGGCGAGAACCGGGACTAGCGCCTCCTACGAGCAGTACTTC.

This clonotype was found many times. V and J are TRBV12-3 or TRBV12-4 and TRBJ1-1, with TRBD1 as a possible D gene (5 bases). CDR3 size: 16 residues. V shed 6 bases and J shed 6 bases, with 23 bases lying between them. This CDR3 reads CASRHWAGPSGAEAFF. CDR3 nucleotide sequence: TGTGCCAGCAGGCATTGGGCCGGCCCTTCGGGGGCTGAAGCTTTCTTT.

The CDR3 reads CASSLALQGRNSPLHF. The CDR3 DNA is TGTGCCAGCAGCCTCGCTCTACAGGGCCGAAATTCACCCCTCCACTTT. The genes are TRBV7-2 and TRBJ1-6; possibly TRBD1 for D (6 bases). V shed 5 bases and J shed 7 bases, with 18 bases lying between them. The CDR3 consists of 16 residues. Germline lookup yields CDR1 SGHTA and CDR2 FQGNSA.

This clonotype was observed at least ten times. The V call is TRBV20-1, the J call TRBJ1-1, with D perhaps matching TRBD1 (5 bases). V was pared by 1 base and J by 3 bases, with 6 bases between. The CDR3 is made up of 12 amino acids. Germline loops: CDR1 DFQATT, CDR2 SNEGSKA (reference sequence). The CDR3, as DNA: TGCAGTGCTAGAGGGGGGGACACTGAAGCTTTCTTT. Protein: CSARGGDTEAFF.

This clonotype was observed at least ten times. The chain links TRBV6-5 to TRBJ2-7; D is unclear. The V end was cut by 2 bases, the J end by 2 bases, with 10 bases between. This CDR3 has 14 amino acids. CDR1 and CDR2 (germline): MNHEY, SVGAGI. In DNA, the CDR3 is TGTGCCAGCAGTTACGGTGTCGAAACCTACGAGCAGTACTTC. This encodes CASSYGVETYEQYF.

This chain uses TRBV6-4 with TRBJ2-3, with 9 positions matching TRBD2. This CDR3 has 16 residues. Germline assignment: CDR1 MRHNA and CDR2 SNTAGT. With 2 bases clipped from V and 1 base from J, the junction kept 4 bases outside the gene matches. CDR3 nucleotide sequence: TGTGCCAGCAGTGACACGATAGCGGGGGGCACAGATACGCAGTATTTT. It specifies CASSDTIAGGTDTQYF.

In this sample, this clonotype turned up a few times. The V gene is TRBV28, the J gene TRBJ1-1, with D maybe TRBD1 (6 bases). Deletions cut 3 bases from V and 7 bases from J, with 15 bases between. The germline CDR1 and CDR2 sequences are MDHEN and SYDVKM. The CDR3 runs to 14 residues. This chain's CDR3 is CASSLPRGRNEAFF. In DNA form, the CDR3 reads TGTGCCAGCAGTTTGCCGCGGGGGCGGAATGAAGCTTTCTTT.

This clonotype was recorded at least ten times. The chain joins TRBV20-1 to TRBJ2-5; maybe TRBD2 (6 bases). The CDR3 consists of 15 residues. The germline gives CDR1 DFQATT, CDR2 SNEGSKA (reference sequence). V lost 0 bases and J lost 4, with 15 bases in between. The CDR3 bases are TGCAGTGCTAGAGATTTGACGGGAGTGGCAGAGACCCAGTACTTC. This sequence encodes CSARDLTGVAETQYF.

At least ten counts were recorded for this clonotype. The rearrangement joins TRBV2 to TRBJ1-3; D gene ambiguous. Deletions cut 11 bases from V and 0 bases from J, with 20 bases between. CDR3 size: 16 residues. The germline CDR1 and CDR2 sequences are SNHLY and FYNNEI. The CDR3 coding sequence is TGTGCCTCCAGTTTGCGCTTACTGAACTCTGGAAACACCATATATTTT. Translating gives CASSLRLLNSGNTIYF.